This T cell receptor beta chain was observed in a study of CD8 T cells in Susac syndrome. Negative isolation yielded CD8+ and CD4+ T cells; FACS enriched TEMRA cells. RNA amounts of about 0.5 to 1 ug underwent reverse transcription with random hexamers. TCRdb reprocessed the immunoSEQ multiplex PCR reads with MiXCR, giving one entry per CDR3 protein. The table includes around 200,000 distinct CDR3 sequences, about 94% detected once. The material sequenced was CD4+ T cells from PBMCs. The TCR was taken from a human donor with Susac syndrome.

CDR3 in DNA: TGCGCCAGCAGCCACGGGACGGGCGCCGAGCAGTACTTC. Protein product: CASSHGTGAEQYF. This chain links TRBV5-1 with TRBJ2-7, with D tentatively TRBD1 or TRBD2 (5 bases each). This CDR3 is built from 13 residues. Trimming took 4 bases from V and 6 from J, leaving 14 bases between them. CDR1 SGHRS and CDR2 YFSETQ come from the germline V gene.